Presented here are 22 T cell receptor beta chains from one specimen sequenced in a study of OX40 agonist ivuxolimab in advanced cancers. Repertoires were generated with immunoSEQ multiplex PCR, while TCRdb's copy carries only in-frame clones and drops some. This table has over 9,000 clones, over 75% appearing once. The sequencing used CD4+ or CD8+ T cells sorted from blood, collected in a trial of the OX40 agonist ivuxolimab. Receptors were obtained from an adult with an advanced solid tumor such as melanoma, head and neck, liver or kidney cancer.

V gene TRBV2 combines with J gene TRBJ2-7, with 7 bases matching TRBD2. This CDR3 spans 16 amino acids. Germline V gene lookup returns CDR1 SNHLY and CDR2 FYNNEI. V trimming: 5 bases; J trimming: 0 bases; junction bases outside the gene matches: 10. This chain's CDR3 is CASSLTGTTSSYEQYF. In DNA form, the CDR3 reads TGTGCCAGCAGTCTAACCGGGACTACAAGCTCCTACGAGCAGTACTTC.

This clone has more than one count but fewer than ten. This chain joins TRBV6-9 and TRBJ2-1; the D gene is possibly TRBD2 (5 bases). V lost 4 bases and J lost 8, with 15 bases in between. The CDR3 extends over 14 amino acids. Per the germline V gene, CDR1 is MNHGY and CDR2 is SVAAGI. CDR3 region: CASSSAAGEDEQFF. For the CDR3, the DNA is TGTGCCAGCAGTTCCGCGGCGGGTGAAGATGAGCAGTTCTTC.

On this clone: This may be a read error: a much more frequent sequence differs by one nucleotide. The chain carries TRBV2 and TRBJ2-5; D call uncertain. The closer fit of TRBJ2-7 to the DNA end suggests the J call may be wrong. Looked up from germline, CDR1 is SNHLY and CDR2 is FYNNEI. The CDR3 covers 10 residues. CDR3: CASSAYEQYF. Written as DNA, the CDR3 is TGTGCCAGCAGTGCCTACGAGCAGTACTTC.

A single count supports this clone. The chain links TRBV7-9 to TRBJ2-2, with 7 bases matching TRBD1. CDR3 size: 15 residues. The V segment lost 4 bases and the J segment 6 bases; nucleotides outside the gene matches: 8. Germline assignment: CDR1 SEHNR and CDR2 FQNEAQ (reference sequence). This CDR3 is CASSSDREIAGELFF. CDR3 DNA: TGTGCCAGCAGCTCAGACAGGGAAATCGCCGGGGAGCTGTTTTTT.

The chain is built from TRBV7-8 and TRBJ2-1, with D perhaps matching TRBD2 (5 bases). Per the germline V gene, CDR1 is SGHVS and CDR2 is FQNEAQ. The CDR3 has 15 amino acids. The germline V and J ends were trimmed by 3 bases and 4 bases, with 13 bases remaining between them. The DNA of the CDR3 is TGTGCCAGCAGCTTCCAGCGGACTCCATACAATGAGCAGTTCTTC. Its translation is CASSFQRTPYNEQFF.

V gene TRBV5-6 combines with J gene TRBJ2-7, with D maybe TRBD2 (6 bases). Trimming stripped 0 bases from V and 2 bases from J, with 9 bases between. The CDR3 spans 14 residues. Germline CDR1 reads SGHDT; CDR2 reads YYEEEE. The CDR3 reads CASSLGSGPYEQYF. DNA for the CDR3: TGTGCCAGCAGCTTGGGTAGCGGACCCTACGAGCAGTACTTC.

The CDR3 region has the DNA TGTGCCAGCAGCGGAGGTGGTACGCAGTATTTT. This codes for CASSGGGTQYF. The V gene is TRBV9, the J gene TRBJ2-3; no clear D. This CDR3 has 11 residues. Trimming left V 3 bases short and J 8 bases short, with 7 bases between. Per the germline V gene, CDR1 is SGDLS and CDR2 is YYNGEE.

V and J are TRBV10-3 and TRBJ1-1; tentative D call: TRBD1 (5 bases). Germline-derived CDR1 and CDR2 are ENHRY and SYGVKD. Trimming left V 6 bases short and J 5 bases short, with 13 bases between. The CDR3 contains 13 residues. CDR3 loop: CAISAEGRTEAFF. CDR3 sequence (DNA): TGTGCCATCAGCGCGGAGGGGAGGACTGAAGCTTTCTTT.

This chain joins TRBV21-1 and TRBJ2-5; TRBD2 is the table's D call and was not checked against the DNA. TRBV21-1 is labeled a pseudogene. This CDR3 spans 16 amino acids. CDR3 in amino acids: CASSKARRGLQETQYF. The CDR3 DNA sequence: TGTGCCAGCAGCAAAGCGCGGCGGGGTTTACAAGAGACCCAGTACTTC.

The gene calls are TRBV7-9 and TRBJ2-2, with a possible D match to TRBD1 (5 bases). V was shortened by 2 bases and J by 10 bases, with 14 bases between the two germline ends. CDR3 size: 14 residues. The germline V gene has CDR1 SEHNR and CDR2 FQNEAQ (reference sequence). The CDR3 region is CASSLSGGAEELFF. The CDR3, as DNA: TGTGCCAGCAGCTTATCGGGTGGGGCGGAGGAGCTGTTTTTT.

The chain carries TRBV6-1 and TRBJ2-7; TRBD1 aligns across 9 bases. Germline CDR1 and CDR2: MNHNS and SASEGT. CDR3 length: 13 amino acids. V lost 9 bases and J lost 4; bases outside the gene matches: 7. CDR3 DNA: TGTGCCAGTAGACCGGGACAGGGATACGAGCAGTACTTC. Encoded protein: CASRPGQGYEQYF.

For the CDR3, the DNA is TGTGCCAGCAGTTACTCGGGCGGGAGCTCCTACAATGAGCAGTTCTTC. Translating it yields CASSYSGGSSYNEQFF. J is TRBJ2-1 and V is TRBV6-5; TRBD2 matches 7 bases. Germline CDR1 and CDR2: MNHEY and SVGAGI. The CDR3 covers 16 residues. V shed 0 bases, J shed 0 bases, and the junction held 2 bases outside the gene matches.

This clone was picked up one time. The CDR3 reads CASSSDGDNEKLFF. CDR3 nucleotide sequence: TGTGCCAGCAGTTCGGACGGTGATAATGAAAAACTGTTTTTT. The J gene is TRBJ1-4, the V gene TRBV2; no clear D. V was pared by 5 bases and J by 4 bases, with 11 bases between. Germline lookup yields CDR1 SNHLY and CDR2 FYNNEI. The CDR3 has 14 residues.

The chain carries TRBV30 and TRBJ2-2; 8 nucleotides align to TRBD2. Germline V gene sequence: CDR1 GTSNPN, CDR2 SVGIG (reference sequence). The CDR3 covers 15 residues. J lost 5 bases, V lost 4 bases, and 9 bases had no gene match. DNA of the CDR3: TGTGCCTGGACCCTCACGGGACTAGAAACCGGGGAGCTGTTTTTT. It translates to CAWTLTGLETGELFF.

J is TRBJ2-1 and V is TRBV11-3; 11 nucleotides line up with TRBD2. There are 19 residues in the CDR3. V lost 5 bases and J lost 0; bases outside the gene matches: 12. In germline, CDR1 is SGHNT, CDR2 YENEEA. The CDR3 DNA reads TGTGCCAGCAGCCTCGGGACTAGCGGTACCATGAGCTCCTACAATGAGCAGTTCTTC. It specifies CASSLGTSGTMSSYNEQFF.

This chain links TRBV7-9 with TRBJ2-1, with 7 positions matching TRBD2. Germline CDR1 and CDR2: SEHNR and FQNEAQ (reference sequence). The CDR3 contains 16 residues. Trimming took 4 bases from V and 4 from J; bases not matched to a gene: 10. Here the CDR3 DNA reads TGTGCCAGCAGCTATCGGGGAGCTAGCGGATACAATGAGCAGTTCTTC. Translating it yields CASSYRGASGYNEQFF.

The V call is TRBV13, the J call TRBJ1-1; D gene uncertain. This CDR3 spans 13 amino acids. The germline V gene encodes CDR1 PRHDT and CDR2 FYEKMQ (reference sequence). The V end was cut by 6 bases, the J end by 0 bases, with 8 bases between. The CDR3 nucleotides are TGTGCCAGCAGTTATTTTATGAACACTGAAGCTTTCTTT. Protein sequence: CASSYFMNTEAFF. The variable domain in full, completed from reference TRBV13 and TRBJ1-1, reads AAGVIQSPRHLIKEKRETATLKCYPIPRHDTVYWYQQGPGQDPQFLISFYEKMQSDKGSIPDRFSAQQFSDYHSELNMSSLELGDSALYFCASSYFMNTEAFFGQGTRLTVV.

The V and J genes are TRBV5-1 and TRBJ1-1; a weak D match, TRBD1 (5 bases). Germline values: CDR1 SGHRS, CDR2 YFSETQ. The CDR3 length is 13 residues. Trimming took off 0 bases at V and 5 bases at J, with 8 bases between the two ends. The CDR3 DNA reads TGCGCCAGCAGCTTGGCCTGGGGGACTGAAGCTTTCTTT. The encoded protein is CASSLAWGTEAFF.

This chain uses TRBV5-5 with TRBJ1-2; possibly TRBD1 for D (6 bases). V lost 0 bases and J 7 bases, leaving 13 bases between the germline ends. This CDR3 has 14 amino acids. Germline CDR1 and CDR2: SGHKS and YYEKEE (reference sequence). As DNA, the CDR3 is TGTGCCAGCAGCTTGGAAGTGGCAGGGGCTGGCTACACCTTC. Protein product: CASSLEVAGAGYTF.

The chain combines TRBV4-1 with TRBJ2-3; no clear D. Deletions cut 2 bases from V and 4 bases from J, with 7 bases between. The CDR3 has 13 residues. Germline CDR1 MGHRA, CDR2 YSYEKL. The chain's CDR3 is CASSQRWPDTQYF. The CDR3 nucleotides are TGCGCCAGCAGCCAAAGGTGGCCAGATACGCAGTATTTT.

V is TRBV5-5 and J is TRBJ1-2, with 9 positions matching TRBD1. V lost 1 base, J lost 6 bases, and 16 bases stayed unmatched. Looked up from germline, CDR1 is SGHKS and CDR2 is YYEKEE (reference sequence). The CDR3 spans 18 residues. The CDR3: CASSLWGGTGKIDHGYTF. For the CDR3, the DNA is TGTGCCAGCAGCTTGTGGGGGGGGACAGGGAAGATTGATCATGGCTACACCTTC.

The V and J genes are TRBV27 and TRBJ2-7; possibly TRBD2 for D (7 bases). V lost 2 bases and J 6 bases, leaving 14 bases between the germline ends. The CDR3 extends over 14 amino acids. Germline CDR1 is MNHEY and CDR2 is SMNVEV (reference sequence). The DNA of the CDR3 is TGTGCCAGCAGTTTAAGGGGGGGCCTTACCGAGCAGTACTTC. Translated: CASSLRGGLTEQYF.